The TCR beta chain under discussion was sequenced for a study of regulatory T cells in long-lasting Graves disease. Study-level points and caveats: Fewer public clonotypes were shared by new patients (roughly 910) than by persistent patients (around 2,900).

Time point denoted: persistent/refractory GD, antithyroid drugs over 5 years with positive TRAb. After RNA was extracted from PBMCs, the TCR library was made from it. The authors diagnosed Graves' disease using American Thyroid Association guidelines. This CDR3 region has 15 residues. V gave up 4 bases and J gave up 2 bases, with 9 bases separating them. Germline CDR1 and CDR2: MDHEN and SYDVKM. Building of the TCR beta libraries involved iRepertoire HTBI primers and Arm-PCR of CDR3 regions. TCRdb used MiXCR to reprocess the multiplex PCR reads, holding one entry per CDR3 protein. The sample shows 300,000 to 500,000 distinct CDR3 sequences, around 21% of them seen only once. Many counts were recorded for this clonotype. Its antigen is unidentified.

V usage is TRBV28 and J usage is TRBJ2-6; D is uncertain. The sequence came from a female donor with Graves disease. Here the sequenced sample was peripheral blood mononuclear cells (PBMCs), taken when the disease was refractory, from a patient treated with antithyroid drugs. The CDR3 is CASSSVDTGANVLTF. In DNA form, the CDR3 reads TGTGCCAGCAGTTCAGTAGATACTGGGGCCAACGTCCTGACTTTC.